This T cell receptor beta chain was sequenced during a study of cytotoxic CD8 clonotypes in ibrutinib-treated CLL. TCRdb keeps only in-frame clones here, not all; method: immunoSEQ multiplex PCR. The data hold some 200,000 clones, with roughly 73% observed a single time. The V and J ends lost 1 base and 4 bases respectively, with 13 bases between them. Germline V gene data show CDR1 as SGHAT and CDR2 as FQNNGV. The CDR3 spans 16 residues. The receptor comes from a human donor with chronic lymphocytic leukemia. The rearrangement joins TRBV11-2 to TRBJ2-2; D might be TRBD2 (5 bases). This sample comprised PBMCs, obtained after 12 months of ibrutinib treatment. The CDR3 region has the DNA TGTGCCAGCAGCTTAGCCCAACAGAGGGCCACCGGGGAGCTGTTTTTT. It codes for CASSLAQQRATGELFF. Full variable domain (missing parts from reference TRBV11-2 and TRBJ2-2): EAGVAQSPRYKIIEKRQSVAFWCNPISGHATLYWYQQILGQGPKLLIQFQNNGVVDDSQLPKDRFSAERLKGVDSTLKIQPAKLEDSAVYLCASSLAQQRATGELFFGEGSRLTVL.